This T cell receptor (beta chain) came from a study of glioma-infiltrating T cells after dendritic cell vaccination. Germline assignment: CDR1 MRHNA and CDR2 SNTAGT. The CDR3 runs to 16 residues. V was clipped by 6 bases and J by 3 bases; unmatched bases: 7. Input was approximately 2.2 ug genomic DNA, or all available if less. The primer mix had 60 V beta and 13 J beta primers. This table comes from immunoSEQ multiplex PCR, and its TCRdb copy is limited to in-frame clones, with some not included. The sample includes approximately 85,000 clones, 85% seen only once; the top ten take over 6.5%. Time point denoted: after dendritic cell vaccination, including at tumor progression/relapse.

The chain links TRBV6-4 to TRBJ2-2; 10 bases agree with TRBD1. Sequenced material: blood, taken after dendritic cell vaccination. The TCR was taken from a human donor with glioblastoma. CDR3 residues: CASSRQGALDTGELFF. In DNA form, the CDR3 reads TGTGCCAGCAGCCGACAGGGGGCGCTCGACACCGGGGAGCTGTTTTTT.